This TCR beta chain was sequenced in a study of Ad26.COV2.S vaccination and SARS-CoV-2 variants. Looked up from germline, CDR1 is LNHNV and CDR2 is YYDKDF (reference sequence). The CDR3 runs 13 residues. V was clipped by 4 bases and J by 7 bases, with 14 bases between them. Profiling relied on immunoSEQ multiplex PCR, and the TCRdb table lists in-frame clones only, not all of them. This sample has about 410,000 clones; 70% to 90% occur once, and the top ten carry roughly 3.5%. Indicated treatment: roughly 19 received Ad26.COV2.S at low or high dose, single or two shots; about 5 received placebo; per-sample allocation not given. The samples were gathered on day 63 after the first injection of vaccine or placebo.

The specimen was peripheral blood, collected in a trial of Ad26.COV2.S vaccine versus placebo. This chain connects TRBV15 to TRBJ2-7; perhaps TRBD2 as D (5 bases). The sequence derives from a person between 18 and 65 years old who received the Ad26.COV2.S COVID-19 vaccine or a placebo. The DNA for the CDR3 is TGTGCCACCAGCACCTACGCCGAGGGAGAGCAGTACTTC. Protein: CATSTYAEGEQYF.